This T cell receptor beta chain came from a study of T cell repertoires in cytomegalovirus infection (dated by TCRdb to about 2019). Background on the whole study: Peptide stimulations targeted recently identified HLA-C-restricted CMV epitopes, whose presentation resists viral immunomodulation, together with well-studied HLA-B-restricted epitopes. The HLA type of each donor mattered for the analysis, because public TCR beta signatures pointed to carriage of CMV infection along with the matching HLA type. On the study overall, not on this receptor specifically: Cumulative frequency of public TCR beta family members discriminated carriers of CMV infection plus the relevant HLA type in this cohort and an independent approximately 350-donor cohort. In the ex vivo response, HLA-C-restricted CMV-specific TCR beta clonotypes were dominant, and in two of eight donors the single most frequent clonotype came from this HLA-C-restricted group.

TCRdb records Illumina HiSeq 1500 as the sequencer. Starting from the raw public reads, TCRdb applied fastp trimming at Q25, assembled clones with MiXCR and retained in-frame beta chains. For every CDR3 protein sequence, its rows merge into one entry that carries the most common genes and DNA. The sample data list some 900,000 distinct CDR3 sequences, and roughly 33% of these were observed just once. Roughly 12% of the sample is held by the ten biggest clonotypes. The treatment or condition label on this specimen signifies: in vitro stimulation with specific CMV peptide epitopes to enrich CMV-specific T cells. The CDR3 sequence holds 15 residues, the cysteine and phenylalanine included. Left in the record is the CDR3 DNA by itself, 45 bases read in frame from the first base. The germline V gene yields LGHNT for CDR1 and FRNRAP for CDR2. Trimming leaves V shorter by 3 bases and J shorter by 3 bases, with the junction holding 5 bases beyond the gene matches.

Details on this clonotype: The antigen it binds to is not known. No quality values exist for individual bases; no much larger clone is one base distant.

This TCR derives from a human donor in good health (CMV status not recorded). Some clones in this sample may be carry-over from other donors' samples. The chain is made from TRBV12-5 and TRBJ2-1, and TRBD2 aligns with 7 junction nucleotides. This material consisted of cultured CD8+ T cells from PBMCs, taken from culture after CMV antigen stimulation. CDR3 sequence: CASGLWTRIYNEQFF. The sequenced DNA: TGTGCTAGTGGTTTATGGACTAGGATCTACAATGAGCAGTTCTTC.